This T cell receptor beta chain was obtained from a study of shared clonotypes between healthy human individuals. Findings of the study overall: Sorted-subset sequencing was shown by rarefaction to be incomplete despite large depth.

Repertoires were generated with immunoSEQ multiplex PCR, while TCRdb's copy carries only in-frame clones and drops some. The sample yields about 710,000 clones, more than 70% seen once. This clone was counted a single time. As yet, its antigen is unknown. In germline, CDR1 is MGHDK, CDR2 SYGVNS. The CDR3 is 14 residues long. The V end was cut by 4 bases, the J end by 3 bases, with 9 bases between. CD45RA-negative memory and CD45RA+ naive subsets were split from the CD4+ cells. This receptor was taken from a woman younger than 45 in good health. The V and J genes are TRBV25-1 and TRBJ2-2; tentative D call: TRBD2 (5 bases). Sequencing input: memory CD4+ T cells sorted from blood. The subset was: CD45RA-negative fraction. This CDR3 is CASSGGKDTGELFF. DNA for the CDR3: TGTGCCAGCAGTGGAGGGAAAGACACCGGGGAGCTGTTTTTT.